The 32 T cell receptor beta chains presented below share a single source sample, sequenced in a study of blood T cell repertoires in COVID-19. The assay was immunoSEQ multiplex PCR, and TCRdb's table has in-frame clones only and misses some. The sample contains 150,000 to 200,000 clones, 81% of which appear only once. Source material: peripheral blood. These receptors all stem from a man between 60 and 75 years old with active or convalescent COVID-19.

This chain connects TRBV5-6 to TRBJ1-6; 7 bases map to TRBD1. The germline gives CDR1 SGHDT, CDR2 YYEEEE. With 4 bases clipped from V and 7 bases from J, the junction kept 11 bases outside the gene matches. There are 16 residues in the CDR3. The DNA of the CDR3 is TGTGCCAGCAGCCAAGGGGGCGTCCCAGTAAATTCACCCCTCCACTTT. Its protein is CASSQGGVPVNSPLHF.

CDR3 protein: CASSSPSSRDREKLFF. CDR3 bases: TGTGCCAGCAGTTCCCCCTCGTCCCGGGACAGGGAAAAACTGTTTTTT. The chain recombines TRBV28 with TRBJ1-4, with 8 nucleotides matching TRBD1. The CDR3 runs to 16 residues. Germline CDR1 reads MDHEN; CDR2 reads SYDVKM. Unmatched junction bases numbered 12, after V lost 4 bases and J lost 8 bases.

This clone occurred once. The V gene is TRBV28, the J gene TRBJ1-2; D is unresolved. This CDR3 has 12 amino acids. V dropped 6 bases and J dropped 1 base, with 6 bases sitting between them. The germline CDR1 and CDR2 sequences are MDHEN and SYDVKM. This CDR3 reads CASSPVNYGYTF. The CDR3, as DNA: TGTGCCAGCAGCCCGGTTAACTATGGCTACACCTTC.

V and J are TRBV24-1 and TRBJ2-1, with TRBD2 matching 13 bases. The CDR3 has 17 residues. The V and J ends lost 5 bases and 5 bases, in that order; junction bases with no gene match: 8. Per the germline V gene, CDR1 is KGHDR and CDR2 is SFDVKD. This CDR3 is CATSGLAGGGVNNEQFF. In DNA, the CDR3 is TGTGCCACCAGTGGACTAGCGGGGGGCGGGGTAAACAATGAGCAGTTCTTC.

The CDR3: CASSQRTGGSTGELFF. The CDR3 DNA is TGTGCCAGCAGCCAACGGACAGGGGGGAGCACCGGGGAGCTGTTTTTT. This chain links TRBV14 with TRBJ2-2; 10 nucleotides line up with TRBD1. This CDR3 has 16 residues. The V and J ends lost 2 bases and 4 bases, in that order; junction bases with no gene match: 4. CDR1 and CDR2 (germline): SGHDN, FVKESK.

V and J are TRBV3-1 (or the pseudogene TRBV3-2) and TRBJ1-5; D gene ambiguous. V shed 1 base and J shed 5 bases, with 12 bases lying between them. From germline, CDR1 is LGHDT and CDR2 YNNKEL (reference sequence). The CDR3 totals 15 residues. This CDR3 reads CASSQGWERYQPQHF. CDR3 DNA: TGTGCCAGCAGCCAAGGGTGGGAGAGGTATCAGCCCCAGCATTTT.

J is TRBJ2-6 and V is TRBV18; 7 bases map to TRBD1. CDR3 size: 15 residues. The V gene end was trimmed by 6 bases and the J gene end by 4 bases; junction bases not matched to a gene: 6. Per the germline V gene, CDR1 is KGHSH and CDR2 is LQKENI. The CDR3 loop is CASSSTGTGANVLTF. DNA of the CDR3: TGTGCCAGCTCCTCGACAGGGACCGGGGCCAACGTCCTGACTTTC. The variable domain in full, completed from reference TRBV18 and TRBJ2-6, reads NAGVMQNPRHLVRRRGQEARLRCSPMKGHSHVYWYRQLPEEGLKFMVYLQKENIIDESGMPKERFSAEFPKEGPSILRIQQVVRGDSAAYFCASSSTGTGANVLTFGAGSRLTVL.

V usage is TRBV7-3 and J usage is TRBJ2-3; TRBD2 aligns across 11 bases. Germline CDR1 reads SGHTA; CDR2 reads FQGTGA. J was trimmed by 0 bases and V by 2 bases; bases with no gene match: 1. The CDR3 runs to 16 residues. The DNA for the CDR3 is TGTGCCAGCAGCTTACTAGCGGGGGGAAGCACAGATACGCAGTATTTT. Protein product: CASSLLAGGSTDTQYF.

This clone showed up just a few times. The chain links TRBV29-1 to TRBJ1-1; D perhaps matches TRBD1 (5 bases). The germline V and J ends were trimmed by 7 bases and 5 bases, with 20 bases remaining between them. Germline CDR1 is SQVTM and CDR2 is ANQGSEA. The CDR3 sequence is 14 residues long. The CDR3 here is CSEKRPGRQTEAFF. DNA of the CDR3: TGCAGCGAAAAGCGGCCAGGGAGGCAGACTGAAGCTTTCTTT. Complete variable domain (other parts from reference TRBV29-1 and TRBJ1-1): SAVISQKPSRDICQRGTSLTIQCQVDSQVTMMFWYRQQPGQSLTLIATANQGSEATYESGFVIDKFPISRPNLTFSTLTVSNMSPEDSSIYLCSEKRPGRQTEAFFGQGTRLTVV.

The gene calls are TRBV7-6 and TRBJ2-7, with 7 positions matching TRBD1. The junction had 11 bases not matched to a gene; V was cut back by 2 bases and J by 1 base. The CDR3 runs to 17 residues. Germline CDR1 and CDR2: SGHVS and FNYEAQ. This chain's CDR3 is CASSLPIGQEPSYEQYF. As DNA, the CDR3 is TGTGCCAGCAGCTTACCAATCGGACAGGAACCGTCCTACGAGCAGTACTTC.

This chain joins TRBV6-4 and TRBJ1-5, with D unresolved. The CDR3 consists of 13 residues. Germline CDR1 and CDR2: MRHNA and SNTAGT. V gave up 3 bases and J gave up 6 bases, with 9 bases separating them. CDR3 residues: CASSELPGQPQHF. DNA of the CDR3: TGTGCCAGCAGTGAATTACCGGGTCAGCCCCAGCATTTT.

The rearrangement uses TRBV21-1 and TRBJ2-3; the DNA was not compared with TRBD2, the D call given in the table. TRBV21-1 is shown as a pseudogene. This CDR3 contains 16 residues. As DNA, the CDR3 is TGTGCCAGCAGCAAAAGGCTAGCGGGGTTCACAGATACGCAGTATTTT. This sequence encodes CASSKRLAGFTDTQYF.

The J gene is TRBJ2-1, the V gene TRBV18; maybe TRBD1 (6 bases). CDR1 and CDR2 from the germline V gene are KGHSH and LQKENI. The CDR3 is 16 amino acids. V gave up 2 bases and J gave up 6 bases, with 17 bases separating them. The CDR3 DNA is TGTGCCAGCTCACCAGCTCGTGGGGTGGACAGCAATGAGCAGTTCTTC. Residues: CASSPARGVDSNEQFF.

This chain connects TRBV7-7 to TRBJ2-2; 10 bases align to TRBD1. CDR1 and CDR2 from the germline V gene are SSHAT and FNYEAQ (reference sequence). The CDR3 length is 17 residues. After removal of 1 base from V and 5 bases from J, the junction contained 7 bases not matched to a gene. The CDR3: CASSLGTGGPQTGELFF. As DNA, the CDR3 is TGTGCCAGCAGCTTAGGGACAGGGGGTCCACAGACCGGGGAGCTGTTTTTT.

The gene calls are TRBV18 and TRBJ1-4; the D is unclear. Germline V gives CDR1 KGHSH, CDR2 LQKENI. The CDR3 is made up of 14 amino acids. Trimming left V 3 bases short and J 7 bases short, with 12 bases between. The CDR3 DNA follows: TGTGCCAGCTCACCGTTTCGGACTGGTGAAAAACTGTTTTTT. This encodes CASSPFRTGEKLFF.

The chain joins TRBV28 to TRBJ2-2; weak D call: TRBD2 (5 bases). V lost 2 bases and J lost 6, with 13 bases in between. Per the germline V gene, CDR1 is MDHEN and CDR2 is SYDVKM. CDR3 size: 15 residues. The CDR3 nucleotides are TGTGCCAGCAGTTTAAATCCGTCCGGGGCCGGGGAGCTGTTTTTT. Amino acid sequence: CASSLNPSGAGELFF.

The chain couples TRBV11-2 to TRBJ1-2; tentative D call: TRBD1 (5 bases). The length of the CDR3 is 14 residues. V shed 1 base and J shed 1 base, with 7 bases lying between them. The germline V gene encodes CDR1 SGHAT and CDR2 FQNNGV. Written as DNA, the CDR3 is TGTGCCAGCAGCTTAGGGAGGGGTAACTATGGCTACACCTTC. Its protein is CASSLGRGNYGYTF.

The chain is built from TRBV27 and TRBJ2-7; 7 nucleotides line up with TRBD2. Germline V gives CDR1 MNHEY, CDR2 SMNVEV (reference sequence). CDR3 size: 15 residues. V lost 0 bases, J lost 2 bases, and 4 bases stayed unmatched. As DNA, the CDR3 is TGTGCCAGCAGTTTATCGAACGGGAGGACCTACGAGCAGTACTTC. Its protein product is CASSLSNGRTYEQYF.

The chain combines TRBV21-1 with TRBJ2-5; the table's D call TRBD2 went unverified against the DNA. TRBV21-1 is a pseudogene. The CDR3 runs 15 residues. CDR3 coding DNA: TGTGCCAGCAGCCGGGACTCAACGAACCGAGAGACCCAGTACTTC. Translated: CASSRDSTNRETQYF.

The rearrangement joins TRBV13 to TRBJ2-5; 11 bases are a match to TRBD2. Germline lookup yields CDR1 PRHDT and CDR2 FYEKMQ (reference sequence). V lost 5 bases and J lost 6; bases outside the gene matches: 8. The CDR3 totals 15 residues. The CDR3 DNA reads TGTGCCAGCAGCACCCGACTAGCGGGAAGGCAGACCCAGTACTTC. Protein product: CASSTRLAGRQTQYF.

This clone showed up just once. This chain uses TRBV9 with TRBJ2-3, with D unclear. V was trimmed by 3 bases and J by 2 bases, leaving 7 bases between them. Germline V gene sequence: CDR1 SGDLS, CDR2 YYNGEE. The CDR3 has 13 residues. CDR3 nucleotide sequence: TGTGCCAGCAGCGCCCAGTCCACAGATACGCAGTATTTT. It specifies CASSAQSTDTQYF.

This chain connects TRBV5-1 to TRBJ2-2, with 11 bases lining up with TRBD2. Looked up from germline, CDR1 is SGHRS and CDR2 is YFSETQ. The CDR3 consists of 15 residues. Unmatched junction bases numbered 6, after V lost 4 bases and J lost 7 bases. CDR3 in amino acids: CASSDRTSGFGELFF. The DNA of the CDR3 is TGCGCCAGCAGCGACCGGACTAGCGGGTTCGGGGAGCTGTTTTTT.

V usage is TRBV11-2 and J usage is TRBJ2-4; no definite D call. Per germline, CDR1 SGHAT and CDR2 FQNNGV. The CDR3 loop spans 13 amino acids. V was pared by 4 bases and J by 8 bases, with 12 bases between. The CDR3 spells CASSYGLKDIQYF. Here the CDR3 DNA reads TGTGCCAGCAGCTACGGGTTAAAAGACATTCAGTACTTC.

The chain recombines TRBV4-1 with TRBJ1-5, with 7 bases matching TRBD1. The CDR3 spans 14 residues. Germline V gene sequence: CDR1 MGHRA, CDR2 YSYEKL. Losses at the gene ends were 0 bases for V and 9 bases for J; bases not matched to a gene: 5. The CDR3 region has the DNA TGCGCCAGCAGCCAAGAGTCAGGGGGTATGCCCCAGCATTTT. Translating it yields CASSQESGGMPQHF.

The chain joins TRBV9 to TRBJ1-3, with D hard to call. V dropped 7 bases and J dropped 0 bases, with 8 bases sitting between them. The CDR3 is made up of 13 amino acids. Germline CDR1 is SGDLS and CDR2 is YYNGEE. CDR3 coding DNA: TGTGCCAGCGGTTCCTACTCTGGAAACACCATATATTTT. Amino acids: CASGSYSGNTIYF.

This clone came up a few times. The gene calls are TRBV6-1 and TRBJ2-1; TRBD1 matches 7 bases. Germline V lookup: CDR1 MNHNS, CDR2 SASEGT. V dropped 1 base and J dropped 0; count of bases not matched to a gene: 3. The CDR3 runs 16 residues. The CDR3: CASSEGGGGSYNEQFF. For the CDR3, the DNA is TGTGCCAGCAGTGAAGGAGGGGGCGGCTCCTACAATGAGCAGTTCTTC.

V gene TRBV18 combines with J gene TRBJ2-7; possible D gene TRBD1, 5 bases. Trimming took off 0 bases at V and 2 bases at J, with 11 bases between the two ends. The germline V gene has CDR1 KGHSH and CDR2 LQKENI. This CDR3 contains 15 residues. CDR3 sequence: CASSPPKDITYEQYF. In nucleotides, the CDR3 is TGTGCCAGCTCACCACCGAAGGACATCACCTACGAGCAGTACTTC.

This clone was picked up a small number of times. This rearrangement joins TRBV19 to TRBJ2-5, with D perhaps TRBD2 (6 bases). Germline V gene lookup returns CDR1 LNHDA and CDR2 SQIVND (reference sequence). The CDR3 has 14 residues. V was shortened by 4 bases and J by 1 base, with 10 bases between the two germline ends. DNA for the CDR3: TGTGCCAGTAGTAACGGGAGACCCCAAGAGACCCAGTACTTC. It yields the protein CASSNGRPQETQYF.

CDR3 amino acids: CASSRSTGNTEAFF. The CDR3 DNA reads TGTGCCAGCAGCAGGTCGACGGGGAACACTGAAGCTTTCTTT. The genes are TRBV7-8 and TRBJ1-1; unclear D gene. The CDR3 runs 14 residues. Germline-derived CDR1 and CDR2 are SGHVS and FQNEAQ. V shed 5 bases and J shed 1 base, with 11 bases lying between them.

The chain links TRBV2 to TRBJ1-5, with TRBD1 as a possible D gene (5 bases). The CDR3 sequence is 14 residues long. V gave up 4 bases and J gave up 0 bases, with 7 bases separating them. CDR1 is SNHLY and CDR2 is FYNNEI in the germline V gene. In nucleotides, the CDR3 is TGTGCCAGCAGTGCGCAGGGTAGCAATCAGCCCCAGCATTTT. Encoded protein: CASSAQGSNQPQHF.

CDR3 residues: CASSPRDRERGYTF. In nucleotides, the CDR3 is TGTGCCAGCAGCCCACGGGACAGGGAGCGTGGCTACACCTTC. The chain has TRBV3-1 (or the pseudogene TRBV3-2) and TRBJ1-2, with 9 bases identical to TRBD1. Trimming took 4 bases from V and 7 from J; bases not matched to a gene: 7. The CDR3 contains 14 residues. Germline CDR1 and CDR2: LGHDT and YNNKEL (reference sequence).

This clone was seen a handful of times. The chain recombines TRBV2 with TRBJ1-5; no definite D call. There are 15 residues in the CDR3. V was trimmed by 3 bases and J by 2 bases, leaving 11 bases between them. Per germline, CDR1 SNHLY and CDR2 FYNNEI. In nucleotides, the CDR3 is TGTGCCAGCAGTGATGGCCTCCTTGGCAATCAGCCCCAGCATTTT. Translating gives CASSDGLLGNQPQHF.